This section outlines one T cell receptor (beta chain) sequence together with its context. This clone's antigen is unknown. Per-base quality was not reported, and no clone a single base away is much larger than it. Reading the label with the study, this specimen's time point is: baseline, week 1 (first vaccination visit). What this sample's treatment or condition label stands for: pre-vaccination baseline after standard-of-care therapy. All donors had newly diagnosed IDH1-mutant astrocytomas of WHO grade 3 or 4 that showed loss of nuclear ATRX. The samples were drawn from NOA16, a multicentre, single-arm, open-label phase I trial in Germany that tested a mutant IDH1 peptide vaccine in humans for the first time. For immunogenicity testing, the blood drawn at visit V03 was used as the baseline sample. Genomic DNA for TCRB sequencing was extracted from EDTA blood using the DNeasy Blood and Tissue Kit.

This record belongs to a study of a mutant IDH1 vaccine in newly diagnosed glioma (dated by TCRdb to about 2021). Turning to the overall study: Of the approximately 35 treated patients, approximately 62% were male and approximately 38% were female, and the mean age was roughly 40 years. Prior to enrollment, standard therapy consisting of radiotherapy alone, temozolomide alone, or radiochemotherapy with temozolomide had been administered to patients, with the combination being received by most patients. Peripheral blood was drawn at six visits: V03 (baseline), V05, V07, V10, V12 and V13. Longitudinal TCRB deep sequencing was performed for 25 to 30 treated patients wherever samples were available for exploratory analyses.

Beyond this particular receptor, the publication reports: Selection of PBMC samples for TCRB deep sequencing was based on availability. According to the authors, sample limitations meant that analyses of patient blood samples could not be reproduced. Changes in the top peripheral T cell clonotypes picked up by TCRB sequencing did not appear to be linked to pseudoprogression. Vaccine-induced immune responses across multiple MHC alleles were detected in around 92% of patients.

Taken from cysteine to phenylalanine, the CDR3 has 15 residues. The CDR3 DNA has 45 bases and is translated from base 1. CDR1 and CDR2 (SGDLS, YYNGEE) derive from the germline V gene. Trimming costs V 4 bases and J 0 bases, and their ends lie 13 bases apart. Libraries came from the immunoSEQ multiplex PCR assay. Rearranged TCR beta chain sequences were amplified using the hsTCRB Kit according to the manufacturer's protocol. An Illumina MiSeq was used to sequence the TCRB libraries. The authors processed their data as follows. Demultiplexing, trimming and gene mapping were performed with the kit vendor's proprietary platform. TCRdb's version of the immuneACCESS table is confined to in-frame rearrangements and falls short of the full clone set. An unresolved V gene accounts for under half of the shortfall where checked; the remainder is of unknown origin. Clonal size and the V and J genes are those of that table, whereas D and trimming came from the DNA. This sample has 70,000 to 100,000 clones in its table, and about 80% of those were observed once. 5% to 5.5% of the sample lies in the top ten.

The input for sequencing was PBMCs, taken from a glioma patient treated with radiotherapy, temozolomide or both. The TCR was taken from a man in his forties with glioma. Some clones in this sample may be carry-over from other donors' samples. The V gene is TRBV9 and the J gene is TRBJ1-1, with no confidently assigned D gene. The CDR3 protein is CASSPEGRVNTEAFF. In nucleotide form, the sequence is TGTGCCAGCAGCCCCGAAGGCCGAGTGAACACTGAAGCTTTCTTT.